A selection of T cell receptor beta chains follows, all from one sample in a study of blood T cell repertoires in COVID-19. Libraries were prepared by immunoSEQ multiplex PCR; TCRdb keeps only in-frame clonotypes and omits some of them. The sample holds 300,000 to 400,000 clones; 80% to 90% are singletons and the top ten take 7% to 7.5%. The sequenced material came from peripheral blood. The receptors come from a woman aged 60-75 years with COVID-19, enrolled during active disease. The conserved cysteine and the conserved F or W are not part of the CDR3 here.

TRBV10-3 12 AIRAAGSYNEQF
TRBV5-4 11 ASSLIGGSGYT
TRBV18 15 ASSPKGDTANTGELF
TRBV9 12 ASSVGGVTDTQY
TRBV7-9 12 ASTPGGPNTEAF
TRBV5-4 12 ASSSGQGALEQY
TRBV6-5 12 ASSRDRGNTEAF
TRBV27 12 ASKYGGSLYEQY
TRBV3-1/TRBV3-2 12 ASSQSRYNSPLH
TRBV12-5 14 ASGLASTGNTGELF
TRBV6-1 13 ASSEFRLARETQY
TRBV7-6 15 ASSFFSGGTNTGELF
TRBV15 14 ATSRREGRNTGELF
TRBV9 13 ASSVVEGAGNTIY
TRBV11-3 11 ASRRGGEYTQY
TRBV6-1 15 ASSETYTGLLSSPLH
TRBV7-2 13 ASSLDAGGYNEQF
TRBV6-2/TRBV6-3 11 ASSNRQGGEQY
TRBV11-3 13 ASSSGQGLNTEAF
TRBV24-1 14 ATSDATGVHTGELF
TRBV3-1/TRBV3-2 13 ASSQGMGQIYGYT
TRBV12-3/TRBV12-4 11 ASARLSLEKLF
TRBV5-1 14 ASVPMGGDGTDTQY
TRBV10-3 12 AISLSTETYEQY